This T cell receptor beta chain was sequenced in a study of blood T cell repertoires in COVID-19. Study overall: Samples of COVID-19 (acute and convalescent) were obtained from the United States, Italy and Spain. Nucleic acid was either cDNA or gDNA, and it came from T cells, B-cell-depleted T cells, or PBMCs.

Authors' data handling: The authors estimated nucleated cell counts from reference gene primer amplification. Measured with immunoSEQ multiplex PCR; TCRdb has only the in-frame clones, and not every one. V, J and clone size derive from that table, while D and trimming were established from the DNA sequence. Here the sample spans 300,000 to 350,000 clones, around 90% being singletons. Germline V gene data show CDR1 as SGHTA and CDR2 as FQGTGA. With 5 bases removed from V and 4 bases from J, the gap between germline ends came to 13 bases. This CDR3 spans 14 amino acids. The receptor was derived from a woman aged 55 to 70 with COVID-19, enrolled during active disease. The chain carries TRBV7-3 and TRBJ2-3; TRBD2 might be the D (7 bases). The specimen was peripheral blood. The CDR3: CASSLKGGPDTQYF. CDR3 coding DNA: TGTGCCAGCAGCCTTAAGGGGGGGCCAGATACGCAGTATTTT.